These T cell receptor beta chains were read from a single sample in a study of T cells in Graves' hyperthyroidism and ophthalmopathy. In TCRdb, the multiplex PCR reads were re-called with MiXCR into one record per CDR3 protein. The sample lists 400,000 to 600,000 distinct CDR3 sequences, about 16% occurring once. The sample consisted of blood. These receptors were obtained from a woman between 25 and 40 years old with Graves' ophthalmopathy. The CDR3 runs from the conserved cysteine through the conserved F or W. The D gene is left open where the match is weak. Clone size is not always given. Where it is, it says once, few, many or a class for expanded clones.

cdr3_aa cdr3_nt j_call d_call clone_size v_call
CASSYGRRNEQFF TGTGCCAGCAGTTATGGGAGGAGGAATGAGCAGTTCTTC TRBJ2-1 - many TRBV6-2/TRBV6-3
CATSDLQDRATDTQYF TGTGCCACCAGTGATTTGCAGGACAGGGCCACAGATACGCAGTATTTT TRBJ2-3 TRBD1 few TRBV24-1
CASSIIAGRHEQYF TGTGCCAGCAGTATAATAGCGGGACGTCACGAGCAGTACTTC TRBJ2-7 TRBD2 many TRBV28
CASRRQSTYEQYF TGTGCCAGTAGGAGACAGTCGACCTACGAGCAGTACTTC TRBJ2-7 - many TRBV28
CASSKTGGPSYEQYF TGTGCCAGCAGTAAAACAGGGGGCCCCTCATACGAGCAGTACTTC TRBJ2-7 TRBD1 few TRBV27
CASSPWDGWKNTGELFF TGTGCCAGCAGCCCGTGGGACGGATGGAAGAACACCGGGGAGCTGTTTTTT TRBJ2-2 - few TRBV7-2
CASSSGNYNEQFF TGTGCCAGCAGTTCCGGGAACTACAATGAGCAGTTCTTC TRBJ2-1 - - TRBV6-1
CASSSDRGDTQYF TGTGCCAGCAGCTCGGACAGGGGGGATACGCAGTATTTT TRBJ2-3 TRBD1 - TRBV5-4
CASSPDGPWANQPQHF TGCGCCAGCAGCCCGGACGGCCCTTGGGCCAATCAGCCCCAGCATTTT TRBJ1-5 - few TRBV4-3
CASSTQASDRGANYGYTF TGTGCCAGCAGCACCCAAGCCTCGGACAGGGGGGCTAACTATGGCTACACCTTC TRBJ1-2 TRBD1 many TRBV9
CASSLGPSTEQYF TGTGCCAGCAGCCTCGGACCGAGTACGGAGCAGTACTTC TRBJ2-7 - - TRBV7-3
CASSSRTGTNTDTQYF TGTGCCAGCAGTTCCAGAACCGGGACTAACACAGATACGCAGTATTTT TRBJ2-3 TRBD2 many TRBV28
CASSSRGRTGVAKNTQYF TGTGCCAGCAGCTCCAGGGGGCGTACGGGAGTAGCCAAAAACACTCAGTACTTC TRBJ2-4 TRBD1 once TRBV7-2
CASSLSSGRAETQYF TGTGCCAGCAGCTTGTCTAGCGGGAGGGCGGAGACCCAGTACTTC TRBJ2-5 TRBD2 - TRBV7-3
CASSSGTRLANTGELFF TGTGCCAGCAGTTCTGGGACAAGACTCGCGAACACCGGGGAGCTGTTTTTT TRBJ2-2 - - TRBV12-3/TRBV12-4
CASRPYGSDIQPQHF TGTGCCAGCAGACCCTACGGGAGTGATATTCAGCCCCAGCATTTT TRBJ1-5 - - TRBV28
CASSQDPISRDEQFF TGCGCCAGCAGCCAAGACCCTATAAGTCGGGATGAGCAGTTCTTC TRBJ2-1 - few TRBV4-1
CASSRDRAPDTQYF TGTGCCAGCAGTAGAGACAGGGCCCCAGATACGCAGTATTTT TRBJ2-3 TRBD1 - TRBV2
CASSLNPGYYGYTF TGTGCCAGCAGCTTAAACCCTGGGTACTATGGCTACACCTTC TRBJ1-2 - once TRBV7-3
CASSPYTSGRGGEQYF TGTGCCAGCAGCCCGTATACTAGCGGGAGAGGGGGCGAGCAGTACTTC TRBJ2-7 TRBD2 many TRBV3-1
CSARPGRNYGYTF TGCAGTGCTAGACCGGGACGGAACTATGGCTACACCTTC TRBJ1-2 - many TRBV20-1
CASSLGGGEQFF TGTGCCAGCAGTTTAGGAGGGGGTGAGCAGTTCTTC TRBJ2-1 - many TRBV28
CASSPFGASNQPQHF TGTGCCAGCAGCCCCTTTGGCGCAAGCAATCAGCCCCAGCATTTT TRBJ1-5 - few TRBV7-2
CASSEQGGISDEKLFF TGCGCCAGCAGTGAACAAGGAGGGATTTCCGATGAAAAACTGTTTTTT TRBJ1-4 - few TRBV10-1
CASSYSGQGGRELFF TGTGCCAGCAGTTACTCCGGACAGGGCGGGCGGGAGCTGTTTTTT TRBJ2-2 TRBD1 - TRBV6-5
CSADPGTGVYEQYF TGCAGTGCTGACCCCGGGACAGGGGTCTACGAGCAGTACTTC TRBJ2-7 TRBD1 many TRBV20-1
CSANPRNSNQPQHF TGCAGTGCCAACCCCAGGAATAGCAATCAGCCCCAGCATTTT TRBJ1-5 - many TRBV20-1
CASSKLAVSGELFF TGTGCCAGCAGTAAGCTAGCGGTGTCCGGGGAGCTGTTTTTT TRBJ2-2 TRBD2 - TRBV12-3/TRBV12-4
CSARDFYTEAFF TGCAGTGCTAGAGATTTTTACACTGAAGCTTTCTTT TRBJ1-1 - many TRBV20-1
CASSVAAANTEAFF TGTGCCAGCAGCGTAGCTGCAGCTAACACTGAAGCTTTCTTT TRBJ1-1 - many TRBV9
CASSATSGRYTGELFF TGTGCCAGCAGCGCAACTAGCGGGAGATACACCGGGGAGCTGTTTTTT TRBJ2-2 TRBD2 - TRBV9
CAISEAGRAYEQYF TGTGCCATCAGTGAAGCGGGACGGGCCTACGAGCAGTACTTC TRBJ2-7 TRBD2 - TRBV10-3
CASSLAPGSTDTQYF TGTGCCAGCAGCTTAGCTCCTGGTAGCACAGATACGCAGTATTTT TRBJ2-3 - many TRBV11-2
CASSLISGRADETQYF TGTGCCAGCAGTTTAATCAGCGGGAGGGCCGATGAGACCCAGTACTTC TRBJ2-5 TRBD2 many TRBV6-1
CASSAMENRGVYIGELFF TGTGCCAGCAGCGCCATGGAGAACAGGGGTGTTTATATCGGGGAGCTGTTTTTT TRBJ2-2 TRBD1 - TRBV9
CASSLIQMNTEAFF TGCGCCAGCAGCTTAATTCAGATGAACACTGAAGCTTTCTTT TRBJ1-1 - - TRBV5-1
CSASSVAGIDTQYF TGCAGTGCTAGTTCGGTAGCGGGAATAGATACGCAGTATTTT TRBJ2-3 TRBD2 many TRBV20-1
CASSLVSGALQPQHF TGTGCCAGCAGTTTAGTCTCAGGAGCCCTTCAGCCCCAGCATTTT TRBJ1-5 - - TRBV28
CASSLTGTGANVLTF TGCGCCAGCAGCTTGACGGGGACCGGGGCCAACGTCCTGACTTTC TRBJ2-6 - many TRBV5-1
CASSSPRTSENTGELFF TGTGCCAGCAGCTCTCCCCGTACTAGCGAGAACACCGGGGAGCTGTTTTTT TRBJ2-2 TRBD2 many TRBV11-1